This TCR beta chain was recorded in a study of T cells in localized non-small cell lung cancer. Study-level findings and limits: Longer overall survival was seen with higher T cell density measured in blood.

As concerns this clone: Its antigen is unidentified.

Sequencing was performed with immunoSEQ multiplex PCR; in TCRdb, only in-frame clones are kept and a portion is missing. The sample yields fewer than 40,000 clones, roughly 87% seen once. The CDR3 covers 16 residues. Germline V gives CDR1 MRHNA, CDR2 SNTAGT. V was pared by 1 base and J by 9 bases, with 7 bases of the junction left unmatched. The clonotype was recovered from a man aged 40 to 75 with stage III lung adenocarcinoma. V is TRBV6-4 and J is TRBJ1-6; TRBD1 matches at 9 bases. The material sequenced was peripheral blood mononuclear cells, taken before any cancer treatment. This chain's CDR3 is CASSDFVGQGGSPLHF. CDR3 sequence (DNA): TGTGCCAGCAGTGACTTCGTGGGACAGGGTGGTTCACCCCTCCACTTT.